One sample yielded the 6 T cell receptor beta chains listed below, sequenced in a study of blood T cell repertoires in COVID-19. Repertoires were generated with immunoSEQ multiplex PCR, while TCRdb's copy carries only in-frame clones and drops some. Here the sample spans tens of thousands of clones, approximately 79% being singletons. The specimen sequenced was peripheral blood. The source of these receptors is a human donor in a cohort sampled during active COVID-19.

The chain uses TRBV7-2 and TRBJ1-4; D gene ambiguous. The CDR3 spans 16 residues. Germline CDR1 reads SGHTA; CDR2 reads FQGNSA. The V end was cut by 5 bases, the J end by 5 bases, with 18 bases between. The CDR3 DNA follows: TGTGCCAGCAGCCATCCCCCGAGGGTACAGAATGAAAAACTGTTTTTT. Its protein is CASSHPPRVQNEKLFF.

The CDR3 DNA reads as TGTGCCATCAAGTATAGCGCGGGTGCCACTGAAGCTTTCTTT. Protein: CAIKYSAGATEAFF. The chain carries TRBV10-3 and TRBJ1-1, with D unresolved. The CDR3 consists of 14 residues. The V gene's germline CDR1 is ENHRY and CDR2 SYGVKD. V lost 7 bases and J 4 bases, leaving 16 bases between the germline ends.

The chain recombines TRBV7-9 with TRBJ2-2; D call uncertain. Between the trimmed V and J ends, which lost 1 base and 6 bases, there was a span of 9 bases. This CDR3 comprises 14 residues. Germline V lookup: CDR1 SEHNR, CDR2 FQNEAQ (reference sequence). This chain's CDR3 is CASSLDAAPGELFF. In DNA, the CDR3 is TGTGCCAGCAGCTTAGACGCGGCCCCCGGGGAGCTGTTTTTT.

The chain carries TRBV3-1 (or the pseudogene TRBV3-2) and TRBJ2-2, with D perhaps TRBD2 (6 bases). CDR3 length: 17 residues. The germline gives CDR1 LGHDT, CDR2 YNNKEL (reference sequence). Deletions cut 5 bases from V and 5 bases from J, with 21 bases between. The CDR3, as DNA: TGTGCCAGCAGCTCCATACATTTCGGCGGGGTTACCGGGGAGCTGTTTTTT. It translates to CASSSIHFGGVTGELFF.

The rearrangement links TRBV7-2 to TRBJ1-5; D remains unclear. Germline V lookup: CDR1 SGHTA, CDR2 FQGNSA. Trimming took 1 base from V and 5 from J, leaving 12 bases between them. This CDR3 comprises 15 residues. In DNA form, the CDR3 reads TGTGCCAGCAGCTTAGATAGGGAGTTACATCAGCCCCAGCATTTT. This gives the protein CASSLDRELHQPQHF.

This chain joins TRBV19 and TRBJ2-7; a weak D match, TRBD2 (5 bases). The V gene lost 11 bases and the J gene lost 4 bases, with 15 bases spanning the gap. This CDR3 region has 12 residues. CDR1 is LNHDA, CDR2 SQIVND, per germline (reference sequence). The CDR3, as DNA: TGTGCCTCGGGCCCAGGCGGGTACGAGCAGTACTTC. Encoded protein: CASGPGGYEQYF.